This TCR beta chain was captured by sequencing in a study of control samples from healthy donors and cancer patients. Trimming left V 6 bases short and J 0 bases short, with 8 bases between. The length of the CDR3 is 14 residues. Germline loops: CDR1 MNHEY, CDR2 SVGAGI. Using immunoSEQ multiplex PCR, the repertoire was profiled, and TCRdb retains in-frame clones only, with some absent. This table holds under 150,000 clones, about 94% found once. The V and J genes are TRBV6-5 and TRBJ1-4; maybe TRBD1 (5 bases). The sample was blood. The receptor was derived from a man aged 25 to 40 in good health. The CDR3 coding sequence is TGTGCCAGCAGAGACAGCGCAACTAATGAAAAACTGTTTTTT. It codes for CASRDSATNEKLFF.